These 31 T cell receptor beta chains originate from one sample sequenced in a study of blood T cell repertoires in COVID-19. Some clones are missing from TCRdb's copy, which holds only in-frame ones; the method was immunoSEQ multiplex PCR. Of about 270,000 clones in the sample, 86% were seen once. The source material was peripheral blood. All receptors come from a woman in her thirties with COVID-19, enrolled during active disease.

The rearrangement links TRBV3-1 (or the pseudogene TRBV3-2) to TRBJ2-1; 7 bases are shared with TRBD1. The trim removed 6 bases at V and 8 bases at J, leaving 4 bases unmatched. Germline CDR1 is LGHDT and CDR2 is YNNKEL (reference sequence). This CDR3 comprises 12 residues. CDR3: CASRRTGDEQFF. Written as DNA, the CDR3 is TGTGCCAGCAGACGAACAGGGGATGAGCAGTTCTTC.

This rearrangement joins TRBV27 to TRBJ2-7, with D possibly TRBD1 on 5 matching bases. CDR3 length equals 13 residues. The V end lost 7 bases, the J end lost 4 bases, and 14 bases lay between the germline ends. The germline V gene encodes CDR1 MNHEY and CDR2 SMNVEV (reference sequence). CDR3 residues: CASNFQGRYEQYF. The CDR3 DNA sequence: TGTGCCAGCAACTTTCAGGGTAGATACGAGCAGTACTTC.

This chain joins TRBV19 and TRBJ1-1; TRBD1 is a possible D gene (5 bases). CDR1 and CDR2 from the germline V gene are LNHDA and SQIVND (reference sequence). V shed 9 bases and J shed 3 bases, with 8 bases lying between them. The CDR3 spans 11 residues. CDR3: CASPGHTEAFF. Written as DNA, the CDR3 is TGTGCCAGCCCAGGGCACACTGAAGCTTTCTTT.

In the case of this clone: The same CDR3 also results from other DNA sequences found in this sample. The gene calls are TRBV18 and TRBJ2-1, with 7 bases lining up with TRBD1. This CDR3 has 15 residues. Trimming removed 3 bases from V and 4 bases from J; junction bases left unmatched: 6. Germline CDR1 reads KGHSH; CDR2 reads LQKENI. The CDR3 bases are TGTGCCAGCTCACCCGACCGGGACAGTTACAATGAGCAGTTCTTC. This translates into CASSPDRDSYNEQFF.

The chain carries TRBV19 and TRBJ2-1, with no clear D. CDR1 and CDR2 (germline): LNHDA, SQIVND (reference sequence). V was trimmed by 7 bases and J by 6 bases, leaving 19 bases between them. The CDR3 consists of 15 residues. In DNA, the CDR3 is TGTGCCAGTACCACAAGCCCAGGTGGCAGCAATGAGCAGTTCTTC. Translation: CASTTSPGGSNEQFF.

The chain is built from TRBV5-1 and TRBJ1-2; 9 nucleotides align to TRBD1. Germline CDR1 is SGHRS and CDR2 is YFSETQ. The CDR3 length is 16 residues. Trimming cost V 0 bases and J 8 bases; bases outside gene matches: 11. The CDR3 reads CASSLAGRDRVLGYTF. The CDR3 DNA follows: TGCGCCAGCAGCTTGGCGGGTCGGGACAGGGTATTAGGCTACACCTTC.

V and J are TRBV29-1 and TRBJ2-5, with 7 bases identical to TRBD1. CDR1 and CDR2 from the germline V gene are SQVTM and ANQGSEA. This CDR3 has 12 residues. The V segment lost 4 bases and the J segment 1 base; nucleotides outside the gene matches: 0. This CDR3 is CSVGTGQETQYF. The CDR3, as DNA: TGCAGCGTTGGGACAGGCCAAGAGACCCAGTACTTC.

This chain connects TRBV2 to TRBJ2-5; TRBD2 might be the D (7 bases). Germline CDR1 reads SNHLY; CDR2 reads FYNNEI. This CDR3 is built from 15 residues. V lost 11 bases and J lost 2, with 21 bases in between. This chain's CDR3 is CAGKRGAHSQETQYF. The DNA for the CDR3 is TGTGCCGGAAAACGGGGGGCCCATTCACAAGAGACCCAGTACTTC.

This chain uses TRBV5-4 with TRBJ1-2; 11 nucleotides align to TRBD1. The V and J ends lost 4 bases and 5 bases, in that order; junction bases with no gene match: 7. The CDR3 length is 15 residues. Germline CDR1 reads SGHNT; CDR2 reads YYREEE (reference sequence). The CDR3: CASSPGQGAFYGYTF. The CDR3 bases are TGTGCCAGCAGCCCCGGACAGGGGGCTTTTTATGGCTACACCTTC.

V usage is TRBV15 and J usage is TRBJ2-3; 7 bases line up with TRBD2. Per germline, CDR1 LNHNV and CDR2 YYDKDF (reference sequence). The V segment lost 0 bases and the J segment 6 bases; nucleotides outside the gene matches: 9. The CDR3 is made up of 16 amino acids. CDR3 loop: CATSRDRRTRRDTQYF. The DNA of the CDR3 is TGTGCCACCAGCAGAGATCGAAGGACTAGGCGGGATACGCAGTATTTT.

CDR3 sequence (DNA): TGTGCCAGCAGCCCCAGCGGAGCCGGCGGGAGAAAGACCCAGTACTTC. Its translation is CASSPSGAGGRKTQYF. The chain uses TRBV5-4 and TRBJ2-5; 7 bases agree with TRBD2. CDR3 length: 16 amino acids. Germline CDR1 SGHNT, CDR2 YYREEE (reference sequence). Unmatched junction bases numbered 15, after V lost 4 bases and J lost 6 bases.

The chain combines TRBV2 with TRBJ2-1; D might be TRBD2 (6 bases). The CDR3 covers 14 residues. Deletions cut 10 bases from V and 8 bases from J, with 21 bases between. In germline, CDR1 is SNHLY, CDR2 FYNNEI. The CDR3 DNA sequence: TGTGCCACCCTCCCAGCGGCCCGGGGGTATGAGCAGTTCTTC. It specifies CATLPAARGYEQFF.

The chain employs TRBV28 and TRBJ2-3; perhaps TRBD2 as D (6 bases). Germline-derived CDR1 and CDR2 are MDHEN and SYDVKM. The CDR3 covers 14 residues. Between the trimmed V and J ends, which lost 7 bases and 2 bases, there was a span of 13 bases. CDR3 region: CASTPPGDTDTQYF. DNA of the CDR3: TGTGCCAGCACCCCCCCGGGGGACACAGATACGCAGTATTTT.

The CDR3 loop is CARSLETDNNDNTGELFF. For the CDR3, the DNA is TGTGCCAGAAGCTTGGAGACAGATAACAATGATAACACCGGGGAGCTGTTTTTT. The V gene is TRBV5-3, the J gene TRBJ2-2; weak D call: TRBD1 (5 bases). TRBV5-3 is filed as an ORF, its function uncertain. Trimming shortened V by 0 bases and J by 2 bases, and 17 bases separated the two germline ends. This CDR3 contains 18 residues.

V is TRBV13 and J is TRBJ2-1; tentatively, D is TRBD2 (5 bases). The germline V gene has CDR1 PRHDT and CDR2 FYEKMQ (reference sequence). CDR3 length: 12 residues. V lost 5 bases and J lost 10, with 12 bases in between. In DNA, the CDR3 is TGTGCCAGCAGCCCCTTGTCGGGGGAGCAGTTCTTC. Translating it yields CASSPLSGEQFF.

The genes are TRBV18 and TRBJ2-3; 8 bases agree with TRBD1. The CDR3 contains 14 residues. Germline CDR1 and CDR2: KGHSH and LQKENI. The ends lost 7 bases at V and 0 bases at J; junction bases unmatched: 3. The CDR3 loop reads CASLRDRSTDTQYF. CDR3 bases: TGTGCCAGCTTACGGGACAGGAGCACAGATACGCAGTATTTT.

The V gene is TRBV3-1 (or the pseudogene TRBV3-2), the J gene TRBJ1-1; possibly TRBD1 for D (6 bases). V was clipped by 1 base and J by 1 base, with 13 bases between them. Germline CDR1 LGHDT, CDR2 YNNKEL (reference sequence). The length of the CDR3 is 16 residues. The CDR3: CASSQAGQLRNTEAFF. The CDR3 coding sequence is TGTGCCAGCAGCCAAGCAGGACAGCTCAGGAACACTGAAGCTTTCTTT.

This rearrangement joins TRBV4-1 to TRBJ2-7, with D possibly TRBD1 on 6 matching bases. CDR3 length: 17 residues. Germline V gene lookup returns CDR1 MGHRA and CDR2 YSYEKL. V shed 1 base and J shed 2 bases, with 18 bases lying between them. CDR3 sequence reads: CASSQGRSRGRTYEQYF. Written as DNA, the CDR3 is TGCGCCAGCAGCCAAGGACGGAGCAGGGGACGAACCTACGAGCAGTACTTC.

The V gene is TRBV7-9, the J gene TRBJ2-3; no clear D gene. V lost 6 bases to trimming and J lost 2 bases, with 6 bases between them. The germline V gene has CDR1 SEHNR and CDR2 FQNEAQ (reference sequence). CDR3 length equals 12 residues. The CDR3 coding sequence is TGTGCCAGCAGGTCTTTCACAGATACGCAGTATTTT. It specifies CASRSFTDTQYF.

The chain couples TRBV20-1 to TRBJ1-2, with a tentative D call TRBD1 (5 bases). Germline CDR1 is DFQATT and CDR2 is SNEGSKA (reference sequence). Trimming stripped 3 bases from V and 4 bases from J, with 18 bases between. CDR3 length: 15 amino acids. Here the CDR3 DNA reads TGCAGTGCTAGTCATGGGGCCCCCTTTCGCTATGGCTACACCTTC. The encoded protein is CSASHGAPFRYGYTF.

This chain uses TRBV5-1 with TRBJ1-4, with TRBD1 matching 9 bases. V was clipped by 2 bases and J by 6 bases; unmatched bases: 5. In germline, CDR1 is SGHRS, CDR2 YFSETQ. This CDR3 region has 15 residues. Here the CDR3 reads CASSFLQGAYEKLFF. Here the CDR3 DNA reads TGCGCCAGCAGCTTCTTACAGGGGGCATATGAAAAACTGTTTTTT.

This chain joins TRBV11-2 and TRBJ2-7, with unresolved D. The V gene's germline CDR1 is SGHAT and CDR2 FQNNGV. Trimming stripped 2 bases from V and 1 base from J, with 6 bases between. The CDR3 runs 13 residues. CDR3 in amino acids: CASSLYMSYEQYF. CDR3 nucleotide sequence: TGTGCCAGCAGCTTATATATGTCCTACGAGCAGTACTTC.

The chain employs TRBV7-8 and TRBJ2-1; perhaps TRBD1 as D (6 bases). Germline CDR1 and CDR2: SGHVS and FQNEAQ. CDR3 length: 16 residues. The V end was cut by 2 bases, the J end by 2 bases, with 13 bases between. The CDR3 DNA sequence: TGTGCCAGCAGCTTAACTTTCAGGGGTACCTACAATGAGCAGTTCTTC. It codes for CASSLTFRGTYNEQFF.

This clone was recorded a few times. The rearrangement joins TRBV5-1 to TRBJ2-1, with a possible D match to TRBD1 (6 bases). With 2 bases removed from V and 6 bases from J, the gap between germline ends came to 12 bases. The CDR3 is made up of 14 amino acids. The germline gives CDR1 SGHRS, CDR2 YFSETQ. The chain's CDR3 is CASSLQGFVNEQFF. As DNA, the CDR3 is TGCGCCAGCAGCTTACAGGGTTTTGTCAATGAGCAGTTCTTC.

This clone was seen a few times. The CDR3 DNA reads as TGTGCCACCAGTAGGGCAGGGGAATACAATCAGCCCCAGCATTTT. It encodes CATSRAGEYNQPQHF. The chain has TRBV24-1 and TRBJ1-5; TRBD1 is a possible D gene (6 bases). This CDR3 contains 15 residues. Germline V gives CDR1 KGHDR, CDR2 SFDVKD. The V end lost 6 bases, the J end lost 3 bases, and 14 bases lay between the germline ends.

This sequence joins TRBV5-1 and TRBJ2-3; tentatively, D is TRBD1 (5 bases). The CDR3 sequence is 15 residues long. V was pared by 4 bases and J by 6 bases, with 18 bases between. Germline-derived CDR1 and CDR2 are SGHRS and YFSETQ. CDR3 in amino acids: CASSPGQGSSDTQYF. In DNA form, the CDR3 reads TGCGCCAGCAGCCCCGGGCAGGGTTCGTCTGATACGCAGTATTTT.

This clone has a single count. The rearrangement joins TRBV5-1 to TRBJ2-1; no clear D. This CDR3 contains 13 residues. The germline V and J ends were trimmed by 0 bases and 7 bases, with 8 bases remaining between them. Per the germline V gene, CDR1 is SGHRS and CDR2 is YFSETQ. The CDR3 reads CASSLAARNEQFF. CDR3 coding DNA: TGCGCCAGCAGCTTGGCCGCTAGAAATGAGCAGTTCTTC.

The chain joins TRBV19 to TRBJ1-2; 9 bases are a match to TRBD1. Trimming cost V 1 base and J 7 bases; bases outside gene matches: 10. This CDR3 region has 16 residues. Germline V gene sequence: CDR1 LNHDA, CDR2 SQIVND (reference sequence). CDR3: CASSIGHHRGHSGYTF. CDR3 nucleotides: TGTGCCAGTAGTATAGGCCACCACAGGGGGCATAGTGGCTACACCTTC.

The chain joins TRBV5-8 to TRBJ2-7; tentative D call: TRBD2 (7 bases). V lost 2 bases and J 7 bases, leaving 31 bases between the germline ends. Germline V gene data show CDR1 as SGHTS and CDR2 as YDEGEE. CDR3 length: 19 residues. The CDR3 sequence: CASSFGLRNLIPEGGEQYF. The CDR3 DNA reads as TGTGCCAGCAGCTTTGGACTGCGCAACTTAATTCCCGAGGGGGGGGAGCAGTACTTC.

This chain links TRBV6-2 or TRBV6-3 with TRBJ2-7, with D maybe TRBD2 (6 bases). This CDR3 is 15 amino acids long. Germline CDR1 reads MNHEY; CDR2 reads SVGEGT. Deletions cut 4 bases from V and 2 bases from J, with 15 bases between. The CDR3 here is CASSFPRGGAYEQYF. Written as DNA, the CDR3 is TGTGCCAGCAGTTTCCCTCGGGGCGGGGCCTACGAGCAGTACTTC.

The chain employs TRBV6-5 and TRBJ2-7; 10 bases are shared with TRBD1. The germline V gene encodes CDR1 MNHEY and CDR2 SVGAGI. The junction had 9 bases not matched to a gene; V was cut back by 6 bases and J by 7 bases. CDR3 length: 14 amino acids. CDR3 bases: TGTGCCAGCAGACGGGACAGGGGCCCTGGGGAGCAGTACTTC. Its protein is CASRRDRGPGEQYF.